The source of this T cell receptor (beta chain) is a study of blood T cell repertoires in COVID-19. Study-level background: PBMCs, B-cell-depleted T cells, or T cells were the source of the cDNA or gDNA that made up the material.

Sequenced by immunoSEQ multiplex PCR; TCRdb stores in-frame clones only, minus some. The sample shows some 170,000 clones, approximately 84% of them seen only once. Participants reported their clinical history, and cohort assignment relied on those reports. The TCR was taken from a human donor with acute COVID-19. The donor label of this sample is uncertain. Sequences were obtained from PBMCs or T cells enriched from blood (not recorded which).

The CDR3 sequence is CASSHLLLNYRGSNQPQHF. The CDR3 nucleotides read TGTGCCAGCAGTCACCTCCTCCTAAACTACAGGGGAAGCAATCAGCCCCAGCATTTT. The chain is built from TRBV6-2 or TRBV6-3 and TRBJ1-5; 7 bases map to TRBD1. V gave up 5 bases and J gave up 1 base; unmatched junction bases: 17. The germline gives CDR1 MNHEY, CDR2 SVGEGT. This CDR3 contains 19 residues.